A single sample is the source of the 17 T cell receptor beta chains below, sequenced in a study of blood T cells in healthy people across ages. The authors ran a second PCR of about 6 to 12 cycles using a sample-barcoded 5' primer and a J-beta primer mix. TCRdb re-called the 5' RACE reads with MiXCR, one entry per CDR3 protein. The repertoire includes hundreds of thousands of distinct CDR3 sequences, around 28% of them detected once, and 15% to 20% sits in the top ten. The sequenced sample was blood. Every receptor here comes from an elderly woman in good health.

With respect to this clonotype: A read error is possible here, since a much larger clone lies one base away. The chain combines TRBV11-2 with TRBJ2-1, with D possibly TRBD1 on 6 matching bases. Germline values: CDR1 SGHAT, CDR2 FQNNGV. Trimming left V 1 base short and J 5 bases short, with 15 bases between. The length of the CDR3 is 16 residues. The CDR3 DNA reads TGTGCCAGCAGCTTAGTAACGCGACAGGCCGACAATGAGCAGTTCTTC. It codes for CASSLVTRQADNEQFF.

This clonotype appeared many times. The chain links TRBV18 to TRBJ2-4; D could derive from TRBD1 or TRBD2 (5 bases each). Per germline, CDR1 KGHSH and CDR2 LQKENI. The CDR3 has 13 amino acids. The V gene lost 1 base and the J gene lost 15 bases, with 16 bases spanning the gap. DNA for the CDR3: TGTGCCAGCTCACCACGCGCAGAGGGGACGGTGTACTTC. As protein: CASSPRAEGTVYF. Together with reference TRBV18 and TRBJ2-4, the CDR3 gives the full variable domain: NAGVMQNPRHLVRRRGQEARLRCSPMKGHSHVYWYRQLPEEGLKFMVYLQKENIIDESGMPKERFSAEFPKEGPSILRIQQVVRGDSAAYFCASSPRAEGTVYFGAGTRLSVL.

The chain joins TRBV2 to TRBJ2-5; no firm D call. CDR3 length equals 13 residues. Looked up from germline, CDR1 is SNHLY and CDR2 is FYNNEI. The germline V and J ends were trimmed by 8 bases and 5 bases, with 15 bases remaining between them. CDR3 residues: CASATLARETQYF. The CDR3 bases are TGTGCCAGCGCGACTCTCGCGCGGGAGACCCAGTACTTC. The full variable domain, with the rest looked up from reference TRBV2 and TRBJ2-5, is EPEVTQTPSHQVTQMGQEVILRCVPISNHLYFYWYRQILGQKVEFLVSFYNNEISEKSEIFDDQFSVERPDGSNFTLKIRSTKLEDSAMYFCASATLARETQYFGPGTRLLVL.

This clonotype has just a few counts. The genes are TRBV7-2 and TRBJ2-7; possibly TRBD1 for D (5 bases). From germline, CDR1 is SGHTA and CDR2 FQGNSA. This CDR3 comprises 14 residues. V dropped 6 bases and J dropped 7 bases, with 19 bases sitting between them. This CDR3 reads CASRTAEWGNEQYF. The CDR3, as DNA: TGTGCCAGCAGGACGGCAGAGTGGGGCAATGAGCAGTACTTC. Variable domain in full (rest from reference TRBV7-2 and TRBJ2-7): GAGVSQSPSNKVTEKGKDVELRCDPISGHTALYWYRQSLGQGLEFLIYFQGNSAPDKSGLPSDRFSAERTGGSVSTLTIQRTQQEDSAVYLCASRTAEWGNEQYFGPGTRLTVT.

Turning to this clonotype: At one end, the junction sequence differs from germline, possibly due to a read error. The CDR3 DNA sequence: TGCGCCAGCAAGAGGCGGGAGGGAGAAAAACGGTTTTTT. Protein sequence: CASKRREGEKRFF. This chain links TRBV5-1 with TRBJ1-4; D call uncertain. The CDR3 has 13 amino acids. From germline, CDR1 is SGHRS and CDR2 YFSETQ. Together with reference TRBV5-1 and TRBJ1-4, the CDR3 gives the full variable domain: KAGVTQTPRYLIKTRGQQVTLSCSPISGHRSVSWYQQTPGQGLQFLFEYFSETQRNKGNFPGRFSGRQFSNSRSEMNVSTLELGDSALYLCASKRREGEKRFFGSGTQLSVL.

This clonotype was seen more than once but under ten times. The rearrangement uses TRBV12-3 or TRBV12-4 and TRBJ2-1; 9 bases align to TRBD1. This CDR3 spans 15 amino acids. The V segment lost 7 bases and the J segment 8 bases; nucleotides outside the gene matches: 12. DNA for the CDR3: TGTGCCAGCACCCTCAAGGCACAGGGGGCAGATGAGCAGTTCTTC. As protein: CASTLKAQGADEQFF.

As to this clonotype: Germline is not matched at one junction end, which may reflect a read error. The CDR3 is CAGSSGTGDNEQYF. CDR3 nucleotide sequence: TGTGCCGGCAGCTCCGGGACAGGGGACAATGAGCAGTACTTC. The rearrangement joins TRBV7-9 to TRBJ2-5, with 10 bases identical to TRBD1. Germline-derived CDR1 and CDR2 are SEHNR and FQNEAQ (reference sequence). This CDR3 region has 14 residues. Full variable domain (remainder filled in from reference TRBV7-9 and TRBJ2-5): DTGVSQNPRHKITKRGQNVTFRCDPISEHNRLYWYRQTLGQGPEFLTYFQNEAQLEKSRLLSDRFSAERPKGSFSTLEIQRTEQGDSAMYLCAGSSGTGDNEQYFGPGTRLLVL.

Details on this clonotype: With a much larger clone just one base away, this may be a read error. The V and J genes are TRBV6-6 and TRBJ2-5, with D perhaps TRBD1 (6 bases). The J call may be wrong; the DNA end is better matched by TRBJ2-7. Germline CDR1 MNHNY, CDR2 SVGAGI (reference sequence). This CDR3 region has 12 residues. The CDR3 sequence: CTSSQDRYEQYF. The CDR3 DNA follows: TGTACCAGCAGTCAAGACAGGTACGAGCAGTACTTC.

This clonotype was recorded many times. As DNA, the CDR3 is TGCGCCAGCAGCCAAGAAGGACAAGCGAGCTCCTACAATGAGCAGTTCTTC. Its translation is CASSQEGQASSYNEQFF. The chain employs TRBV4-1 and TRBJ2-1; TRBD1 is a possible D gene (5 bases). Per the germline V gene, CDR1 is MGHRA and CDR2 is YSYEKL. V was cut by 0 bases and J by 0 bases, with 12 bases left in between. This CDR3 spans 17 amino acids.

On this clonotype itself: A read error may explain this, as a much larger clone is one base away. The CDR3 DNA sequence: TGTGCCCTCAGTGAGTCGGAAGGGAACTATGGCTACACCTTC. Protein: CALSESEGNYGYTF. This chain links TRBV10-3 with TRBJ1-2; D gene uncertain. Per the germline V gene, CDR1 is ENHRY and CDR2 is SYGVKD. The CDR3 runs 14 residues.

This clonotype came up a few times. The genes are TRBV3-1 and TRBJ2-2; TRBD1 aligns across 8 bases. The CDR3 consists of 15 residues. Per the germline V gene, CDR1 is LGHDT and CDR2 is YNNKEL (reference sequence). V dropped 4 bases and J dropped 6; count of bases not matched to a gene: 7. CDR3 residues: CASSRQGSSPGELFF. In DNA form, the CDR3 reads TGTGCCAGCAGCCGACAGGGGTCCTCCCCCGGGGAGCTGTTTTTT.

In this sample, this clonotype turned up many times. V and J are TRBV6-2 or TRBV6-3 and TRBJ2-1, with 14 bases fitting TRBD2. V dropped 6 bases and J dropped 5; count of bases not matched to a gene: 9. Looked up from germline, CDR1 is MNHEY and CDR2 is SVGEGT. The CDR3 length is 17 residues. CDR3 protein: CASSPRTSGGPHNEQFF. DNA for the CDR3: TGTGCCAGCAGCCCTCGGACTAGCGGGGGGCCCCACAATGAGCAGTTCTTC.

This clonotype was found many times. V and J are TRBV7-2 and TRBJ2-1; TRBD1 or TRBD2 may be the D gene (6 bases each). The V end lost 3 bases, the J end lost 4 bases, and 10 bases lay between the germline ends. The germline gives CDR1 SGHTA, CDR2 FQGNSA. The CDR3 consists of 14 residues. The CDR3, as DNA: TGTGCCAGCAGCTTTGGGGGGCAGTACAATGAGCAGTTCTTC. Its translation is CASSFGGQYNEQFF. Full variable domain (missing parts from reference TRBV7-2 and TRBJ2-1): GAGVSQSPSNKVTEKGKDVELRCDPISGHTALYWYRQSLGQGLEFLIYFQGNSAPDKSGLPSDRFSAERTGGSVSTLTIQRTQQEDSAVYLCASSFGGQYNEQFFGPGTRLTVL.

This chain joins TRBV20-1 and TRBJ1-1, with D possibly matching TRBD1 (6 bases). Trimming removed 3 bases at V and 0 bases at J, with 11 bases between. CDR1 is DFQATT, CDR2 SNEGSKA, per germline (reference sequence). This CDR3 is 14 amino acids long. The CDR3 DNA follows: TGCAGTGCTAGGGCAGGGGCGATGAACACTGAAGCTTTCTTT. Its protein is CSARAGAMNTEAFF.

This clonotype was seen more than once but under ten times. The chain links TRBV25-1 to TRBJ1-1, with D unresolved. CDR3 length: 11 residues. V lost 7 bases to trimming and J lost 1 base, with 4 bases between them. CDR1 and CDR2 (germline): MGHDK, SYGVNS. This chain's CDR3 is CASIGNTEAFF. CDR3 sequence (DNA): TGTGCCAGCATAGGGAACACTGAAGCTTTCTTT.

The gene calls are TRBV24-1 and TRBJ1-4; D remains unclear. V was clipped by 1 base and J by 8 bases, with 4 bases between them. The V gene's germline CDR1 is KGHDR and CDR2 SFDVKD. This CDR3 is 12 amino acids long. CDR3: CATSDFDEKLFF. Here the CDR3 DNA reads TGTGCCACCAGTGATTTCGACGAAAAACTGTTTTTT.

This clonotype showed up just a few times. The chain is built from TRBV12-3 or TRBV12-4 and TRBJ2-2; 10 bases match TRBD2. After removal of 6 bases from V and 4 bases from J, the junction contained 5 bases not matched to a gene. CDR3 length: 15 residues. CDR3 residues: CASRSGGAVTGELFF. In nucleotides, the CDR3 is TGTGCCAGCAGGAGCGGGGGGGCCGTCACCGGGGAGCTGTTTTTT.